The TCR beta chain described here comes from a study of beta chain features in type 1 diabetes. Germline V gene lookup returns CDR1 MNHEY and CDR2 SVGAGI. V gave up 0 bases and J gave up 5 bases; unmatched junction bases: 4. This CDR3 has 16 amino acids. The entirety of the isolated RNA underwent reverse transcription, so expressed TCRB transcripts were sequenced. TCRdb's table, derived via immunoSEQ multiplex PCR, lists solely in-frame clones and lacks some. The table lists about 400,000 clones, around 13% of them singletons. This clone came up a few times. The clonotype comes from a man between 18 and 35 years old in good health. The sample was naive CD4+ T cells from blood. The chain carries TRBV6-5 and TRBJ2-5; 12 bases line up with TRBD1. CDR3 bases: TGTGCCAGCAGTTACTCAGGGACAGGGGGCGTGGAGACCCAGTACTTC. This translates into CASSYSGTGGVETQYF.